The text below deals with one TCR beta chain. The antigen remains unidentified. This CDR3 region has 15 residues. V was shortened by 1 base and J by 7 bases, with 14 bases between the two germline ends. Germline V gene lookup returns CDR1 SGHTA and CDR2 FQGNSA. This sample stems from a study of T cell responses to AZD1222 COVID-19 vaccine. For the study at large: Whether given at about 4 or about 12 weeks, second doses were pooled.

Repertoires were generated with immunoSEQ multiplex PCR, while TCRdb's copy carries only in-frame clones and drops some. The repertoire holds around 83,000 clones, around 88% seen once, with over 8% in the top ten. Study conclusions and caveats: Spike-specific TCR breadth and depth both grew after two AZD1222 doses. Every sample of the repertoires postdated the peak T cell response. The donors showed a predominance of white British ancestry and of females, with possible underestimation of clonal diversity.

Here the sequenced sample was peripheral blood, taken on day 0 of AZD1222 vaccination. The chain is built from TRBV7-2 and TRBJ1-5; TRBD1 is a possible D gene (6 bases). The TCR was taken from an adult in good health. The CDR3 sequence: CASSLVRQVEQPQHF. The CDR3 DNA reads TGTGCCAGCAGCTTAGTAAGACAGGTCGAGCAGCCCCAGCATTTT.